These T cell receptor beta chains were read from a single sample in a study of T cells in Graves' hyperthyroidism and ophthalmopathy. Each CDR3 protein gets one entry after TCRdb re-called the multiplex PCR reads with MiXCR. The repertoire includes 350,000 to 450,000 distinct CDR3 sequences, about 15% of them detected once, and roughly 11% sits in the top ten. Sequenced input: blood. Receptor source: a woman in her fifties or sixties with Graves' hyperthyroidism. Each CDR3 is given without its conserved first and last residue.

TRBJ1-2 | TRBV4-1 | ASTPTGTGRYGYT
TRBJ2-1 | TRBV20-1 | SARTSRLHNEQF
TRBJ2-3 | TRBV6-4 | ASSMDRTDTQY
TRBJ2-1 | TRBV4-1 | ASRLSGFSFYEQF
TRBJ1-1 | TRBV5-1 | ASSPRTDMNTEAF
TRBJ2-1 | TRBV12-3/TRBV12-4 | ASSPYDGNPGYNEQF
TRBJ2-6 | TRBV15 | ATQSSGANVLT
TRBJ2-3 | TRBV2 | ASSPTGILGDTQY
TRBJ2-3 | TRBV12-3/TRBV12-4 | ASSLEGTSGSTDTQY
TRBJ1-1 | TRBV24-1 | ATRRGDRDTEAF
TRBJ1-2 | TRBV20-1 | SARDTGRSNYGYT
TRBJ2-5 | TRBV29-1 | SVYGTSGPQETQY
TRBJ1-5 | TRBV2 | ASSVQGLNQPQH
TRBJ2-7 | TRBV27 | ASSWGLAGPQY
TRBJ1-1 | TRBV5-6 | ASSPVTGDTEAF
TRBJ2-2 | TRBV10-1 | ASSEGQRPGELF
TRBJ2-2 | TRBV12-5 | ASGLAGDWTAELF
TRBJ1-5 | TRBV13 | ASSLAEGNQPQH
TRBJ2-1 | TRBV3-1 | ASSPRVAGGYNEQF
TRBJ1-6 | TRBV4-1 | ASSQERQDYNSPLH
TRBJ2-3 | TRBV19 | ASSTGTYSIDTQY
TRBJ2-6 | TRBV12-3/TRBV12-4 | ASSFPAGANVLT
TRBJ2-3 | TRBV7-9 | ASLPPVRTDTQY
TRBJ2-1 | TRBV20-1 | SSLVPGTARYNEQF
TRBJ2-1 | TRBV27 | ASSLSSGAVYEQF
TRBJ2-7 | TRBV20-1 | SASSQDYEQY
TRBJ2-1 | TRBV2 | ASRPGLAGGIYNEQF
TRBJ2-5 | TRBV6-5 | ASSYRESHQETQY
TRBJ2-1 | TRBV6-2/TRBV6-3 | ASSYLSSYNEQF
TRBJ1-1 | TRBV30 | AWRGTENTEAF
TRBJ2-1 | TRBV9 | ASSAFSGISSYNEQF
TRBJ1-1 | TRBV20-1 | SAGGGRSEAF
TRBJ2-7 | TRBV7-6 | ASSARDAGVTYEQY
TRBJ1-4 | TRBV7-8 | ASSSQSGSNEKLF
TRBJ2-1 | TRBV6-5 | ASSYSWGTSGTNEQF
TRBJ2-7 | TRBV6-6 | ASSYSSGGGIGGYEQY
TRBJ2-2 | TRBV6-1 | ASSYRVTNTGELF
TRBJ2-4 | TRBV30 | AWSVRGLANIQY
TRBJ2-5 | TRBV3-1 | ASSPRTSGIKETQY
TRBJ1-2 | TRBV7-2 | ASSEGQGNGYT
TRBJ2-1 | TRBV29-1 | SVELFSYNEQF
TRBJ2-2 | TRBV5-1 | ASSPLGPPGELF